A single sample is the source of the 27 T cell receptor beta chains below, sequenced in a study of cytomegalovirus exposure and HLA in healthy donors. Profiling relied on immunoSEQ multiplex PCR, and the TCRdb table lists in-frame clones only, not all of them. The sample has some 76,000 clones, roughly 94% seen once. The specimen was PBMCs. The origin of the receptors is a woman under 30 in good health and CMV-seronegative.

The rearrangement joins TRBV4-1 to TRBJ2-4; TRBD2 aligns across 7 bases. The CDR3 runs 17 residues. With V trimmed by 4 bases and J by 0 bases, 9 bases remained unmatched. Germline V gives CDR1 MGHRA, CDR2 YSYEKL. The CDR3: CASSLRGELLAKNIQYF. In nucleotides, the CDR3 is TGCGCCAGCAGCCTCCGGGGGGAGCTACTAGCCAAAAACATTCAGTACTTC.

This clone was seen just once. The chain couples TRBV13 to TRBJ2-7; D unclear. Germline V lookup: CDR1 PRHDT, CDR2 FYEKMQ (reference sequence). The CDR3 is 14 residues long. V was pared by 1 base and J by 3 bases, with 10 bases between. CDR3 DNA: TGTGCCAGCAGCTTAGAGAACAGAGTCTACGAGCAGTACTTC. Translated: CASSLENRVYEQYF.

The rearrangement joins TRBV7-9 to TRBJ2-5, with D maybe TRBD1 (6 bases). Germline V gives CDR1 SEHNR, CDR2 FQNEAQ (reference sequence). The CDR3 length is 17 residues. Trimming stripped 1 base from V and 1 base from J, with 16 bases between. The CDR3 DNA follows: TGTGCCAGCAGCTTAGGCCTTGTGCAGGGGTCCCAAGAGACCCAGTACTTC. Its protein is CASSLGLVQGSQETQYF. Looking up the rest from reference TRBV7-9 and TRBJ2-5 gives the full variable domain: DTGVSQNPRHKITKRGQNVTFRCDPISEHNRLYWYRQTLGQGPEFLTYFQNEAQLEKSRLLSDRFSAERPKGSFSTLEIQRTEQGDSAMYLCASSLGLVQGSQETQYFGPGTRLLVL.

The chain links TRBV5-1 to TRBJ1-1, with D possibly matching TRBD1 (6 bases). Germline V gene lookup returns CDR1 SGHRS and CDR2 YFSETQ. V was pared by 1 base and J by 5 bases, with 12 bases between. The CDR3 length is 14 residues. CDR3 DNA: TGCGCCAGCAGCTTGAGTGACAGGACGACTGAAGCTTTCTTT. Protein sequence: CASSLSDRTTEAFF.

This clone showed up just once. The CDR3 sequence is CASSTRQGPNQPQHF. The DNA for the CDR3 is TGTGCCAGCAGCACCCGACAGGGCCCCAATCAGCCCCAGCATTTT. The J gene is TRBJ1-5, the V gene TRBV7-2; 7 bases fit TRBD1. Germline assignment: CDR1 SGHTA and CDR2 FQGNSA. Germline trimming cut 5 bases from V and 3 bases from J; bases unmatched to any gene: 7. CDR3 size: 15 residues.

The rearrangement links TRBV5-1 to TRBJ2-7; TRBD1 matches at 10 bases. Trimming removed 0 bases from V and 1 base from J; junction bases left unmatched: 10. This CDR3 is built from 18 residues. Germline V gene lookup returns CDR1 SGHRS and CDR2 YFSETQ. CDR3 nucleotide sequence: TGCGCCAGCAGCTTGGCCCCCTCGACAGGGGGCTTATCCTACGAGCAGTACTTC. Amino acids: CASSLAPSTGGLSYEQYF.

The V gene is TRBV11-2, the J gene TRBJ1-5, with D tentatively TRBD1 (6 bases). This CDR3 is built from 15 residues. Germline V gene sequence: CDR1 SGHAT, CDR2 FQNNGV. The germline V and J ends were trimmed by 1 base and 1 base, with 8 bases remaining between them. DNA for the CDR3: TGTGCCAGCAGCTTAGCTGGACAGAGCAATCAGCCCCAGCATTTT. It translates to CASSLAGQSNQPQHF.

This chain uses TRBV9 with TRBJ2-3; the D gene is possibly TRBD2 (6 bases). V was trimmed by 3 bases and J by 1 base, leaving 21 bases between them. The length of the CDR3 is 18 residues. The V gene's germline CDR1 is SGDLS and CDR2 YYNGEE. CDR3 in amino acids: CASSAEPGTQIGTDTQYF. The CDR3 nucleotides read TGTGCCAGCAGCGCAGAACCCGGGACTCAGATAGGCACAGATACGCAGTATTTT.

The V call is TRBV7-2, the J call TRBJ1-6, with 7 bases fitting TRBD1. Per germline, CDR1 SGHTA and CDR2 FQGNSA. The CDR3 has 15 residues. V lost 2 bases, J lost 6 bases, and 4 bases stayed unmatched. The CDR3 sequence is CASSLSGQINSPLHF. Written as DNA, the CDR3 is TGTGCCAGCAGCTTATCGGGACAGATTAATTCACCCCTCCACTTT.

The chain combines TRBV6-1 with TRBJ1-4, with 11 bases identical to TRBD1. Germline CDR1 MNHNS, CDR2 SASEGT. V lost 5 bases and J lost 8; bases outside the gene matches: 7. This CDR3 has 15 residues. The CDR3: CASSSGTGGFEKLFF. As DNA, the CDR3 is TGTGCCAGCAGTTCCGGGACAGGGGGTTTCGAAAAACTGTTTTTT.

The CDR3 bases are TGTGCCACCAGCAGAGATCAGGCCGCCTCTGGAAACACCATATATTTT. It translates to CATSRDQAASGNTIYF. The J gene is TRBJ1-3, the V gene TRBV15; D is uncertain. V was shortened by 0 bases and J by 0 bases, with 9 bases between the two germline ends. Germline lookup yields CDR1 LNHNV and CDR2 YYDKDF (reference sequence). The CDR3 has 16 amino acids.

The V call is TRBV19, the J call TRBJ1-2; no reliable D call. This CDR3 is built from 14 residues. Germline CDR1 reads LNHDA; CDR2 reads SQIVND (reference sequence). Trimming shortened V by 5 bases and J by 2 bases, and 12 bases separated the two germline ends. CDR3 DNA: TGTGCCAGTAGTGTCGGGGATCCAAACTATGGCTACACCTTC. Translated, it gives CASSVGDPNYGYTF.

The CDR3 sequence: CASISPVINEQFF. The CDR3 bases are TGTGCCAGCATAAGTCCGGTGATCAATGAGCAGTTCTTC. The chain uses TRBV6-1 and TRBJ2-1; D gene uncertain. CDR3 length: 13 amino acids. Germline V gives CDR1 MNHNS, CDR2 SASEGT. The V end lost 7 bases, the J end lost 6 bases, and 13 bases lay between the germline ends.

This chain uses TRBV5-4 with TRBJ1-1; D is unresolved. V was shortened by 0 bases and J by 11 bases, with 8 bases between the two germline ends. The length of the CDR3 is 11 residues. Germline V gene data show CDR1 as SGHNT and CDR2 as YYREEE (reference sequence). CDR3 sequence (DNA): TGTGCCAGCAGCTTGGCGGGGTATGCTTTCTTT. It translates to CASSLAGYAFF.

The chain links TRBV19 to TRBJ2-2; D might be TRBD2 (6 bases). This CDR3 contains 15 residues. Germline-derived CDR1 and CDR2 are LNHDA and SQIVND (reference sequence). The V end was cut by 5 bases, the J end by 6 bases, with 16 bases between. CDR3 sequence: CASSDQRRDAGELFF. The CDR3 DNA reads TGTGCCAGTAGTGACCAGAGGAGGGACGCCGGGGAGCTGTTTTTT.

This clone was seen a single time. The chain joins TRBV14 to TRBJ2-5, with D perhaps TRBD1 (6 bases). Looked up from germline, CDR1 is SGHDN and CDR2 is FVKESK. With 0 bases removed from V and 0 bases from J, the gap between germline ends came to 14 bases. The CDR3 contains 17 residues. The CDR3 DNA reads as TGTGCCAGCAGCCAAGATTTAGGGACATCGTACCAAGAGACCCAGTACTTC. Its translation is CASSQDLGTSYQETQYF.

The chain joins TRBV5-1 to TRBJ1-2; D is uncertain. CDR1 is SGHRS and CDR2 is YFSETQ in the germline V gene. V was shortened by 6 bases and J by 3 bases, with 15 bases between the two germline ends. This CDR3 contains 14 residues. The CDR3: CASTDGLGDYGYTF. The CDR3 DNA reads as TGCGCCAGCACAGACGGACTGGGCGACTATGGCTACACCTTC.

The J gene is TRBJ2-2, the V gene TRBV6-5; TRBD1 agrees at 8 bases. CDR1 MNHEY and CDR2 SVGAGI come from the germline V gene. This CDR3 has 15 amino acids. V was clipped by 0 bases and J by 3 bases; unmatched bases: 0. The CDR3 nucleotides read TGTGCCAGCAGTTACTCGACAGGGGACACCGGGGAGCTGTTTTTT. Protein product: CASSYSTGDTGELFF.

The J gene is TRBJ2-5, the V gene TRBV28, with TRBD1 matching over 9 bases. The ends lost 2 bases at V and 0 bases at J; junction bases unmatched: 1. The CDR3 length is 15 residues. The germline CDR1 and CDR2 sequences are MDHEN and SYDVKM. The CDR3 reads CASSLRDRDQETQYF. DNA of the CDR3: TGTGCCAGCAGTTTAAGGGACAGGGACCAAGAGACCCAGTACTTC.

J is TRBJ2-3 and V is TRBV13; the D is unclear. This CDR3 comprises 12 residues. Trimming stripped 5 bases from V and 7 bases from J, with 10 bases between. CDR1 PRHDT and CDR2 FYEKMQ come from the germline V gene (reference sequence). The CDR3: CASSPGPYTQYF. The CDR3 DNA is TGTGCCAGCAGCCCTGGGCCATATACGCAGTATTTT.

The genes are TRBV6-6 and TRBJ2-5, with TRBD1 matching over 7 bases. The V and J ends lost 7 bases and 3 bases, in that order; junction bases with no gene match: 8. This CDR3 is 14 amino acids long. Germline V gene data show CDR1 as MNHNY and CDR2 as SVGAGI (reference sequence). The CDR3 bases are TGTGCCAGCACCTCGACAGGGCTGGAAGAGACCCAGTACTTC. Its translation: CASTSTGLEETQYF.

The V gene is TRBV2, the J gene TRBJ1-1, with D perhaps matching TRBD1 (6 bases). The CDR3 sequence is 15 residues long. V was cut by 4 bases and J by 3 bases, with 15 bases left in between. CDR1 and CDR2 (germline): SNHLY, FYNNEI. Written as DNA, the CDR3 is TGTGCCAGCAGTGTAAGCGGGGGGCAATACACTGAAGCTTTCTTT. It encodes CASSVSGGQYTEAFF.

The gene calls are TRBV7-9 and TRBJ2-1, with 9 positions matching TRBD2. The length of the CDR3 is 17 residues. V lost 1 base and J lost 3; bases outside the gene matches: 7. The germline V gene encodes CDR1 SEHNR and CDR2 FQNEAQ (reference sequence). CDR3 sequence (DNA): TGTGCCAGCAGCTTAGTCGCGGGACTAGCAGTCTACAATGAGCAGTTCTTC. Protein sequence: CASSLVAGLAVYNEQFF.

The V gene is TRBV19, the J gene TRBJ1-5; no firm D call. The CDR3 is made up of 13 amino acids. Germline V gene sequence: CDR1 LNHDA, CDR2 SQIVND (reference sequence). V gave up 5 bases and J gave up 11 bases, with 16 bases separating them. The CDR3 region has the DNA TGTGCCAGTAGTCCAACCCCAGCGAGGGCCCAGCATTTT. It codes for CASSPTPARAQHF.

The genes are TRBV28 and TRBJ2-1; D gene ambiguous. V was clipped by 6 bases and J by 8 bases, with 23 bases between them. Germline V gene lookup returns CDR1 MDHEN and CDR2 SYDVKM. This CDR3 is built from 16 residues. The CDR3, as DNA: TGTGCCAGCAGCACCTCTTCGGCCCGGGTTCGGCATGAGCAGTTCTTC. The encoded protein is CASSTSSARVRHEQFF.

The CDR3 DNA follows: TGTGCCAGCAGTGAATCTTCAGGGAACTATGGCTACACCTTC. Translating gives CASSESSGNYGYTF. The chain combines TRBV2 with TRBJ1-2; TRBD1 might be the D (5 bases). V shed 2 bases and J shed 2 bases, with 9 bases lying between them. This CDR3 has 14 residues. Germline lookup yields CDR1 SNHLY and CDR2 FYNNEI.

This sequence joins TRBV7-2 and TRBJ2-7, with D possibly TRBD1 on 6 matching bases. CDR3 length: 15 amino acids. Trimming removed 4 bases at V and 6 bases at J, with 19 bases between. Germline lookup yields CDR1 SGHTA and CDR2 FQGNSA. In DNA, the CDR3 is TGTGCCAGCAGCTCAAGAAGGGGGTCTGATCTCGAGCAGTACTTC. Amino acids: CASSSRRGSDLEQYF.